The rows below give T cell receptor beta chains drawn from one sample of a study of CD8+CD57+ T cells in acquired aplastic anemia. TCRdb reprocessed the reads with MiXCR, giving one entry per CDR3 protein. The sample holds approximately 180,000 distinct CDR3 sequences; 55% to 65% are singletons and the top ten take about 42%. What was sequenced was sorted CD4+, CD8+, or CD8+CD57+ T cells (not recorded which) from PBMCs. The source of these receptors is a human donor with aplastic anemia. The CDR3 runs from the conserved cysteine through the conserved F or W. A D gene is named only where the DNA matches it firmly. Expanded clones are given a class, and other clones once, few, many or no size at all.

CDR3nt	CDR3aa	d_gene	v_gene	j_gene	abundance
TGTGCCACCAGCAGTGCAACAGGCAACAATGAGCAGTTCTTC	CATSSATGNNEQFF	-	TRBV15	TRBJ2-1	-
TGTGCCAGCAGCCCTGACAGGGTTGCAGATACGCAGTATTTT	CASSPDRVADTQYF	TRBD1	TRBV9	TRBJ2-3	few
TGTGCCAGCAGCCAAGGGCGATTGAAGGGAGAGACCCAGTACTTC	CASSQGRLKGETQYF	-	TRBV14	TRBJ2-5	-
TGTGCCAGCACAACCGGGGGGTCCTACAATGAGCAGTTCTTC	CASTTGGSYNEQFF	TRBD2	TRBV2	TRBJ2-1	-
TGCAGTGCTAGAAACCCGTTTGGACTCAACAATAAGCAGTTCTTC	CSARNPFGLNNKQFF	-	TRBV20-1	TRBJ2-1	-
TGTGCCAGCAGTTTATTCGCGGGGGGCCCAGATACGCAGTATTTT	CASSLFAGGPDTQYF	TRBD2	TRBV27	TRBJ2-3	few
TGTGCCAGCAGCTACGGGACTAGCGGTTACAATGAGCAGTTCTTC	CASSYGTSGYNEQFF	TRBD2	TRBV7-9	TRBJ2-1	-
TGCGCCAGCAGCCAAGGGGGATCGGAAGCTTTCTTT	CASSQGGSEAFF	-	TRBV4-1	TRBJ1-1	many
TGTGCCAGCAGTCCTAACTCAGCGAACACTGAAGCTTTCTTT	CASSPNSANTEAFF	-	TRBV28	TRBJ1-1	many
TGTGCCACCAGTGATGTGACCGGCGAGCAGTACTTC	CATSDVTGEQYF	-	TRBV24-1	TRBJ2-7	few
TGTGCCAGCCTGGGACAGTATAATTCACCCCTCCACTTT	CASLGQYNSPLHF	TRBD1	TRBV12-3/TRBV12-4	TRBJ1-6	few
TGTGCCAGCAGTTACACGGACTTAGCTAACTATGGCTACACCTTC	CASSYTDLANYGYTF	-	TRBV6-6	TRBJ1-2	many
TGTGCCAGTAGAGTGGGGTCGAACACAGATACGCAGTATTTT	CASRVGSNTDTQYF	-	TRBV19	TRBJ2-3	-
TGTGCCAGCAGCTTCGCCACGACTAGCGGAGAGACCCAGTACTTC	CASSFATTSGETQYF	TRBD2	TRBV7-9	TRBJ2-5	-
TGTGCCAGCGCTAACATGGTGGACCTTAGGGGGACCCTCTACGAGCAGTACTTC	CASANMVDLRGTLYEQYF	-	TRBV6-2/TRBV6-3	TRBJ2-7	many